This TCR beta chain was identified in a study of blood T cell repertoires in COVID-19. Study as a whole: There were acute and convalescent COVID-19 samples, and they came from the United States, Italy and Spain. In each case, the material was cDNA or gDNA derived from T cells, B-cell-depleted T cells, or PBMCs.

V lost 6 bases, J lost 0 bases, and 2 bases stayed unmatched. Germline V gives CDR1 LNHDA, CDR2 SQIVND (reference sequence). CDR3 length: 15 residues. Per the original methods: Nucleated cell counts were estimated from reference gene primer amplification. Measured with immunoSEQ multiplex PCR; TCRdb has only the in-frame clones, and not every one. Clonal size and the V and J genes are those of that table, whereas D and trimming came from the DNA. The table shows under 50,000 clones, with approximately 90% occurring only once. This sequence originates from a man in his fifties or sixties with active COVID-19. The material sequenced was peripheral blood. The V call is TRBV19, the J call TRBJ2-3, with 11 bases identical to TRBD2. CDR3 loop: CASSPSGGSTDTQYF. The CDR3 region has the DNA TGTGCCAGTAGCCCTAGCGGGGGGAGCACAGATACGCAGTATTTT.